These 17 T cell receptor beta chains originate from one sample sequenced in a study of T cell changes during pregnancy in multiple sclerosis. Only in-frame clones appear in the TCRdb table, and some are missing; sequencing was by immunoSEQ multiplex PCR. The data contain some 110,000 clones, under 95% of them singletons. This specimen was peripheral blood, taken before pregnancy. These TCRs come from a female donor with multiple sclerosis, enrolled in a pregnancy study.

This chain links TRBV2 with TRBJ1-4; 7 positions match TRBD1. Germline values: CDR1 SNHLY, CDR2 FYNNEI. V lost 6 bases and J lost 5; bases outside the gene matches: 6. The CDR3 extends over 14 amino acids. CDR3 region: CASREGQINEKLFF. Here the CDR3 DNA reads TGTGCCAGCAGAGAGGGACAGATAAATGAAAAACTGTTTTTT.

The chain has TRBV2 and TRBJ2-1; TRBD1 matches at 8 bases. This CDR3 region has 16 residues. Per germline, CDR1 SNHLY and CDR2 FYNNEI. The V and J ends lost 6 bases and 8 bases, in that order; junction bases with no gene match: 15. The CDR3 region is CASRGWAGGRSDEQFF. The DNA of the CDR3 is TGTGCCAGCAGGGGATGGGCAGGGGGCCGCTCCGATGAGCAGTTCTTC.

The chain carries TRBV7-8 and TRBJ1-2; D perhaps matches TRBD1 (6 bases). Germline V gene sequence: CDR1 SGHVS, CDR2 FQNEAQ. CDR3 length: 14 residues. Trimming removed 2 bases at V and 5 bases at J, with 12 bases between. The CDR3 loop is CASSLSRTAYGYTF. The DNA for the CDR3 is TGTGCCAGCAGCTTATCTCGGACAGCTTATGGCTACACCTTC.

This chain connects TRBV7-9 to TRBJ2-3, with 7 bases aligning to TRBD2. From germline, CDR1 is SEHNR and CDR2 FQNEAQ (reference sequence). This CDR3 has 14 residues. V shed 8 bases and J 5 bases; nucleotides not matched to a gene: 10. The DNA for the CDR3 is TGTGCCAGCCCCCATCTAGCGGAGGAAGATACGCAGTATTTT. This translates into CASPHLAEEDTQYF.

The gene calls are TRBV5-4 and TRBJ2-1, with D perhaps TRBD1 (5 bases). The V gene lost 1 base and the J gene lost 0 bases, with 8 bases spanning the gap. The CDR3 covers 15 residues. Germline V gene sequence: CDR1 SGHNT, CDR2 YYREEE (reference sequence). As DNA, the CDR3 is TGTGCCAGCAGCTTGACAGGCGGCTCCTACAATGAGCAGTTCTTC. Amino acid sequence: CASSLTGGSYNEQFF.

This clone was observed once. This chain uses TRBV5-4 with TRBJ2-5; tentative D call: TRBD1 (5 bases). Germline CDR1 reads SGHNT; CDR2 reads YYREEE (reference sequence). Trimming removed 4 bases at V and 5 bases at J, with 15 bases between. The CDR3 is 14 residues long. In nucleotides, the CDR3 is TGTGCCAGCAGCCCAACACAGGTGACGGAGACCCAGTACTTC. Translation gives CASSPTQVTETQYF.

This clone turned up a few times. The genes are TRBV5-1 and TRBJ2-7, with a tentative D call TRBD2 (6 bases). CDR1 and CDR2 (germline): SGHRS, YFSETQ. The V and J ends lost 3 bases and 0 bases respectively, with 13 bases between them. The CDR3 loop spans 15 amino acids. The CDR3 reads CASSWGLPNSYEQYF. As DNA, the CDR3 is TGCGCCAGCAGCTGGGGACTTCCGAACTCCTACGAGCAGTACTTC.

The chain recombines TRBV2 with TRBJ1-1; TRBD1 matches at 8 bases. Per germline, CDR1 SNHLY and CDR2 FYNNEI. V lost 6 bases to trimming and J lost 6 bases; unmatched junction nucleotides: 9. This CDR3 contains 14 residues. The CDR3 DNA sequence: TGTGCCAGCAGGTGGGACAGGCACCCTTCTGAAGCTTTCTTT. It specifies CASRWDRHPSEAFF.

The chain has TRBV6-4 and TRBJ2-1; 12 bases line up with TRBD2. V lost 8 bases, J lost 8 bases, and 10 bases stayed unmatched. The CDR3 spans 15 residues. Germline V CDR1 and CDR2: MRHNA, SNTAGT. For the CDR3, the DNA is TGTGCCAGCTCAACGACTAGCGGGGGAGTCGATGAGCAGTTCTTC. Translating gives CASSTTSGGVDEQFF.

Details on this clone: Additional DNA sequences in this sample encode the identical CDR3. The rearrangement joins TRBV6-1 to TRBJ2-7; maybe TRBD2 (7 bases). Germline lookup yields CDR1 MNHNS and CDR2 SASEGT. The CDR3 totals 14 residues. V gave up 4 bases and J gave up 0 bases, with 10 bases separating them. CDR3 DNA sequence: TGTGCCAGCAGTGCACGGGGGGCCTCCTACGAGCAGTACTTC. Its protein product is CASSARGASYEQYF.

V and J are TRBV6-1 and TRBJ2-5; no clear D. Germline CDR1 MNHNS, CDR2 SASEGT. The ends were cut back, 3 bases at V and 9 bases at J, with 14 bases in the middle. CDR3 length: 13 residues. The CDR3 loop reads CASSEFTNRAQYF. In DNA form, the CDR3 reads TGTGCCAGCAGTGAGTTCACGAATCGGGCCCAGTACTTC.

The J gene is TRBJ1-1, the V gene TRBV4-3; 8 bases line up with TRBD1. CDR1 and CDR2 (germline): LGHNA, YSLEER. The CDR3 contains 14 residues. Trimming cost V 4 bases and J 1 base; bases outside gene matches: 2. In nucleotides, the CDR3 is TGCGCCAGCAGCCTCGGACAGGGGAACACTGAAGCTTTCTTT. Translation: CASSLGQGNTEAFF.

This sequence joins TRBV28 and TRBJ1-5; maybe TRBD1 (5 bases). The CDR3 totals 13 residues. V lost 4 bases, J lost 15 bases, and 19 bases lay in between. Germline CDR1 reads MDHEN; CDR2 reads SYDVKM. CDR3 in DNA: TGTGCCAGCAGTTCTACCCTAGACAGACGGAGGCATTTT. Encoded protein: CASSSTLDRRRHF.

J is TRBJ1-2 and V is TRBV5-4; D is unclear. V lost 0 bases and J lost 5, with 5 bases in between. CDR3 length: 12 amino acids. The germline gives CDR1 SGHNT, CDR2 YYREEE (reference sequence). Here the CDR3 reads CASSLVSYGYTF. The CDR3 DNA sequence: TGTGCCAGCAGCTTGGTTAGTTATGGCTACACCTTC. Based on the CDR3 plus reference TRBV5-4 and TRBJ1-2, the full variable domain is ETGVTQSPTHLIKTRGQQVTLRCSSQSGHNTVSWYQQALGQGPQFIFQYYREEENGRGNFPPRFSGLQFPNYSSELNVNALELDDSALYLCASSLVSYGYTFGSGTRLTVV.

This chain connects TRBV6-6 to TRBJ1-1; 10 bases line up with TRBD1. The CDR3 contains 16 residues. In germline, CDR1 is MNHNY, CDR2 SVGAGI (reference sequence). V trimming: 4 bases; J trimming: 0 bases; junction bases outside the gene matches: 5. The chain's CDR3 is CASSSGTGALNTEAFF. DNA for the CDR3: TGTGCCAGCAGTTCGGGGACAGGGGCCTTGAACACTGAAGCTTTCTTT.

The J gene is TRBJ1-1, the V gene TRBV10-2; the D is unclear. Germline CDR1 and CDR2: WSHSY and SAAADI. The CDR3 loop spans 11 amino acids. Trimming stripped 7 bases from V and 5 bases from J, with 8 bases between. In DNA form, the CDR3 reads TGCGCCAGCACCTCAGATACTGAAGCTTTCTTT. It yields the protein CASTSDTEAFF.

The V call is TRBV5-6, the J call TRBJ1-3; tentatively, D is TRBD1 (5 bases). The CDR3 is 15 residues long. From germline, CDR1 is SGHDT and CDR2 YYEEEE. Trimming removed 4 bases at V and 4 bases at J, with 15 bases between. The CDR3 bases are TGTGCCAGCAGCCCCGGACATTCCGCCGGAAACACCATATATTTT. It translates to CASSPGHSAGNTIYF.